This TCR beta chain was recorded in a study of CD8 T cells in Susac syndrome. Overall study context: Patients with Susac syndrome were therapy-naive, taking corticosteroids, with some also receiving intravenous immunoglobulin, or taking intravenous immunoglobulin alone at the time their blood was drawn.

An input of about 0.5 to 1 ug of RNA was subjected to reverse transcription using random hexamers. In TCRdb, the immunoSEQ multiplex PCR reads were re-called with MiXCR into one record per CDR3 protein. Seen here are 200,000 to 300,000 distinct CDR3 sequences, almost 97% observed once, and the top ten hold under 0.12%. This CDR3 contains 13 residues. Germline CDR1 reads DFQATT; CDR2 reads SNEGSKA (reference sequence). The ends were cut back, 4 bases at V and 5 bases at J, with 14 bases in the middle. The source material was CD4+ T cells from PBMCs. The sequence was obtained from a human donor with Susac syndrome. V and J are TRBV20-1 and TRBJ2-5, with D tentatively TRBD2 (5 bases). CDR3 in amino acids: CSAKYGPGETQYF. CDR3 in DNA: TGCAGTGCTAAGTACGGACCGGGGGAGACCCAGTACTTC.